The TCR beta chain under discussion was sequenced for a study of patients and donors after allogeneic stem cell transplantation. TCRdb recomputed calls from the RT-PCR reads with MiXCR, one row per CDR3 protein. The sample contains about 410,000 distinct CDR3 sequences, roughly 17% of which appear only once. This clonotype was counted a few times. The CDR3 length is 16 residues. The V end was cut by 2 bases, the J end by 0 bases, with 11 bases between. Germline V gene sequence: CDR1 KGHSH, CDR2 LQKENI. V gene TRBV18 combines with J gene TRBJ2-4, with D perhaps matching TRBD1 (5 bases). Sequencing was performed on blood, either unsorted or a sorted T cell fraction (not recorded which). The receptor comes from a human donor who was either an allogeneic HSCT recipient or a stem cell or donor lymphocyte infusion donor (not recorded which). It is not recorded whose cells these are; they may come from a transplant donor. CDR3 region: CASSPIFRVAKNIQYF. The CDR3 DNA sequence: TGTGCCAGCTCACCAATCTTCAGGGTAGCCAAAAACATTCAGTACTTC.